The clone carrying this T cell receptor (beta chain) has at least ten counts. Its matching antigen is unknown. The time point was: sample taken at primary tumor resection. Tumor, nontumor lung or frozen PBMC supplied whole RNA that was sequenced unsorted. The donors were 55 to 85 patients with non-small cell lung cancer that was early-stage and untreated. The data are from a study of spatial heterogeneity in lung cancer. Study context: Detection consistently yielded more beta chains than alpha chains.

A single record per CDR3 protein comes from TCRdb applying MiXCR to the 5' RACE reads. This sample has more than 2,000 distinct CDR3 sequences; 15% to 20% occur once, and the top ten carry 40% to 50%. Study-wide findings and caveats: Ubiquitous expanded tumor TCRs appeared in blood more at resection than follow-up.

This CDR3 comprises 12 residues. Germline V CDR1 and CDR2: SGDLS, YYNGEE. Trimming removed 3 bases from V and 7 bases from J, with 5 bases in between. This sequence was found in a male donor with early-stage non-small cell lung cancer. The specimen was PBMCs, collected at surgery. The chain combines TRBV9 with TRBJ1-6; D is unresolved. The CDR3 bases are TGTGCCAGCAGCGCAGTGAATTCACCCCTCCACTTT. It codes for CASSAVNSPLHF.